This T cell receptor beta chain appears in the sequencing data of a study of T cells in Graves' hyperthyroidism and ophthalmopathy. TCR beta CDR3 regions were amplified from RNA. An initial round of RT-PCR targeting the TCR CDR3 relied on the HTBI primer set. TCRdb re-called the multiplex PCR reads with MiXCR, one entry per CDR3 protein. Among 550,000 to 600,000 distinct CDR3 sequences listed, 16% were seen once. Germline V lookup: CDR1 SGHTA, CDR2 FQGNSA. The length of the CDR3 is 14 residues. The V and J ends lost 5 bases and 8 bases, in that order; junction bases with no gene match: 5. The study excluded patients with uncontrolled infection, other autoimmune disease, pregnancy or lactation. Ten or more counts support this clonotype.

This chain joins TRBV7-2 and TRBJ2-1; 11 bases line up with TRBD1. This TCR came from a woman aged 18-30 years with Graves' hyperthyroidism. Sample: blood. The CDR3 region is CASSRTGGIDEQFF. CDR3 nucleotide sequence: TGTGCCAGCAGCCGGACAGGGGGCATTGATGAGCAGTTCTTC.